This TCR beta chain was recorded in a study of T-cell reconstitution after alpha-beta-depleted transplantation in children. Study-wide results and limits: Expanded graft clones numbering several hundred reportedly gave rise to alpha-beta T cells about two months after transplant. Surviving recipient T cells and intrathymic progenitors accounted for some patients' high TCRbeta diversity at day 60. From newly produced T cells came most of the T-cell counts and diversity one year after transplant.

V lost 0 bases, J lost 3 bases, and 9 bases lay in between. CDR1 is LNHNV and CDR2 is YYDKDF in the germline V gene (reference sequence). CDR3 length: 14 amino acids. This clonotype was seen ten or more times. Its antigen is unknown. Preparing the TCRbeta library involved the use of unique molecular identifiers. TCRdb called the PCR reads again in MiXCR, with one record for every CDR3 protein. The sample records fewer than 40,000 distinct CDR3 sequences, 5.5% to 7% being singletons. The rearrangement joins TRBV15 to TRBJ2-7; D is possibly TRBD1 or TRBD2 (6 bases each). Source: peripheral blood, taken 60 days after TCRalphabeta/CD19-depleted stem cell transplant. The sequence derives from a child younger than two who had a stem cell transplant for acute myeloid leukemia, so the T cells may come from the graft donor. CDR3 residues: CATSREGGNYEQYF. CDR3 sequence (DNA): TGTGCCACCAGCAGAGAAGGGGGGAACTACGAGCAGTACTTC.